The present T cell receptor beta chain was sequenced within a study of cytomegalovirus exposure and HLA in healthy donors. Study at large: In an early release, HLA-typed donors contributed approximately 82 million unique TCR sequences.

The CDR3 covers 14 residues. V shed 5 bases and J 8 bases; nucleotides not matched to a gene: 7. Germline V gene sequence: CDR1 MNHNY, CDR2 SVGAGI (reference sequence). 13 Jbeta primers and 60 Vbeta primers were used for the PCR. This table comes from immunoSEQ multiplex PCR, and its TCRdb copy is limited to in-frame clones, with some not included. Of fewer than 250,000 clones in the sample, almost 80% are singletons; the top ten hold about 1.6%. General study results and limits: Donors were assumed by presence/absence analyses to have roughly uniform sequencing depth. When a later analysis was performed, an Asian-associated ancestry cluster reportedly had fewer N-insertions than the approximately 690-donor mean. Later genetic work tied a missense DCLRE1C variant to beta-chain V and J trimming.

Note on this clone: Its specificity is not known.

The clonotype originates from a woman aged 18-29 years in good health and CMV-seronegative. Sequencing used PBMCs. The V gene is TRBV6-6, the J gene TRBJ2-1, with 9 bases identical to TRBD2. This CDR3 reads CASSLAGSVDEQFF. The DNA for the CDR3 is TGTGCCAGCAGTCTAGCGGGATCGGTCGATGAGCAGTTCTTC.